This TCR beta chain was documented in a study of long-term antiretroviral therapy in people with HIV. This CDR3 is built from 12 residues. The ends were cut back, 1 base at V and 8 bases at J, with 5 bases in the middle. In germline, CDR1 is MNHEY, CDR2 SMNVEV (reference sequence). Samples held about 0.9-10 million cryopreserved PBMC, and DNA extraction followed. Researchers report immunoSEQ v3.0 was run at survey level. TCRdb's copy holds only in-frame clones and misses some; the assay was immunoSEQ multiplex PCR. This table has some 35,000 clones, around 94% appearing once. Regarding the study as a whole: Pre-ART clonal expansions dominated every time point's repertoire. Diversity remained lower than transplant donor controls, even though it increased after ART.

As for this clone: Its specificity is unknown.

The chain links TRBV27 to TRBJ2-2; unclear D gene. The sequence came from a woman in her fifties or sixties with HIV. The input for sequencing was unsorted PBMCs, taken 4.1 years after starting antiretroviral therapy. CDR3 DNA: TGTGCCAGCAGTTTATTTTCTGGGGAGCTGTTTTTT. This translates into CASSLFSGELFF.